Listed below are T cell receptor beta chains from one sample, sequenced in a study of blood T cell repertoires in COVID-19. Assay: immunoSEQ multiplex PCR; the TCRdb copy retains only in-frame clones and omits some. The table includes about 400,000 clones, around 87% detected once. The sample consisted of PBMCs or T cells enriched from blood (not recorded which). The receptors come from a woman in her forties or fifties who had recovered from COVID-19. CDR3s include the opening cysteine and the closing phenylalanine or tryptophan. Each record gives: V gene, J gene, CDR3 protein.

TRBV4-3	TRBJ1-5	CASSQEWTGATQPQHF
TRBV7-8	TRBJ1-5	CASSLSGVGRNQPQHF
TRBV10-3	TRBJ1-6	CATTRGGSPLHF
TRBV7-8	TRBJ1-4	CASSYRDRDEKLFF
TRBV7-8	TRBJ1-1	CASSEDRDWEAFF
TRBV6-1	TRBJ1-2	CASSAPGQGKGNFYGYTF
TRBV4-2	TRBJ1-5	CASSPTGGSQPQHF
TRBV4-3	TRBJ2-1	CASSQDGENNEQFF
TRBV29-1	TRBJ2-1	CSGLQGNEQFF
TRBV7-6	TRBJ1-3	CASMAGTGNTIYF
TRBV12-3/TRBV12-4	TRBJ2-2	CASRGQGAGELFF
TRBV4-1	TRBJ2-7	CASSQERGTGGFHSSYEQYF
TRBV5-6	TRBJ1-4	CASSWGRAESEKLFF
TRBV6-5	TRBJ1-5	CASRTAPEVNQPQHF
TRBV7-2	TRBJ2-3	CASSFPRIAPTDTQYF